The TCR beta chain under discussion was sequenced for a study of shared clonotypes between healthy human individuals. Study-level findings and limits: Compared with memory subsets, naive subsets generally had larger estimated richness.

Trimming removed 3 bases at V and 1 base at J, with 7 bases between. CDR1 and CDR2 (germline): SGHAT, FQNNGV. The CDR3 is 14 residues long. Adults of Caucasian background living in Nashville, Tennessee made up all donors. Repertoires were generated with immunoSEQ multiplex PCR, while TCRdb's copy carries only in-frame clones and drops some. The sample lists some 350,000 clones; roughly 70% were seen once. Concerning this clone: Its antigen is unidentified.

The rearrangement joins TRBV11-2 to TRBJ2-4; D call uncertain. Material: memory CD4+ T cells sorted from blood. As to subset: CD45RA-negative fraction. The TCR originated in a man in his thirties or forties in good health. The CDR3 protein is CASSFDLAKNIQYF. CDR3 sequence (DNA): TGTGCCAGCAGCTTTGACTTGGCCAAAAACATTCAGTACTTC.